This T cell receptor beta chain appears in the sequencing data of a study of neoadjuvant anti-PD-1 for oral cavity cancer. Study summary: Most patients had three to four biweekly doses of 3 mg/kg nivolumab before resection. Patients without progression got a fourth dose around day 43. General study findings and limits: TCR analyses covered only a few patients per response group.

Regarding this clone: Its antigen is as yet unknown.

Analysis of PBMCs was direct, with no culture step. TCRdb's table, derived via immunoSEQ multiplex PCR, lists solely in-frame clones and lacks some. This sample has approximately 83,000 clones, with roughly 80% found just once. The germline CDR1 and CDR2 sequences are SGHVS and FNYEAQ. V gave up 4 bases and J gave up 8 bases; unmatched junction bases: 5. CDR3 length: 15 amino acids. The chain uses TRBV7-6 and TRBJ2-1; 13 nucleotides line up with TRBD2. The receptor was derived from a person between 40 and 85 years old with oral cavity squamous cell carcinoma. The material was PBMCs, obtained before nivolumab (anti-PD-1) treatment. The CDR3 spells CASSWGLAGTDEQFF. The CDR3 DNA reads TGTGCCAGCAGCTGGGGACTAGCGGGAACGGATGAGCAGTTCTTC.